The present TCR beta chain was sequenced within a study of identical twins. J was trimmed by 7 bases and V by 3 bases; bases with no gene match: 10. CDR1 and CDR2 from the germline V gene are ENHRY and SYGVKD. This CDR3 spans 16 amino acids. TCRdb reprocessed the 5' RACE reads via MiXCR and lists one record per CDR3 protein. The sample contains under 900,000 distinct CDR3 sequences, more than 9% of which appear only once. These records were also assigned to another study, of yellow fever vaccine responses in identical twins.

This receptor was obtained from a woman younger than 30 in good health. This rearrangement joins TRBV10-3 to TRBJ2-1; TRBD2 aligns across 9 bases. The material sequenced was PBMCs. In DNA, the CDR3 is TGTGCCATCAGTGACCGGCGTAGCGGGGGTGGGAATGAGCAGTTCTTC. Translated, it gives CAISDRRSGGGNEQFF.